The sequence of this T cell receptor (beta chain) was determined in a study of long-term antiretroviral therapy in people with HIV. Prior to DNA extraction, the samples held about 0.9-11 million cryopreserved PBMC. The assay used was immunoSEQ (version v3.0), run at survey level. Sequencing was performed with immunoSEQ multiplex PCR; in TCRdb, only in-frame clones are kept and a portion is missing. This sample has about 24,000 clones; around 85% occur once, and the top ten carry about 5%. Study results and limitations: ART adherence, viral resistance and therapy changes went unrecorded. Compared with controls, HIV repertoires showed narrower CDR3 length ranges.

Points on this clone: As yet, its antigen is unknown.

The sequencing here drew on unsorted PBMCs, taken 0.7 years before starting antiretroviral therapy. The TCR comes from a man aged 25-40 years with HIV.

Written as DNA, the CDR3 is TGTGCCTGGACCCGTTCAGGGACTGGAAACACCATATATTTT. Translating gives CAWTRSGTGNTIYF. The rearrangement joins TRBV30 to TRBJ1-3; TRBD1 might be the D (5 bases). The CDR3 runs to 14 residues. The V gene's germline CDR1 is GTSNPN and CDR2 SVGIG (reference sequence). Trimming cost V 4 bases and J 2 bases, with 12 bases left between them.